This T cell receptor (beta chain) was identified in a study of blood T cells in healthy people across ages. Study-wide points: The study found more naive CD4+ cells and higher diversity in long-lived than aged donors.

Trimming took 6 bases from V and 2 from J, leaving 13 bases between them. CDR3 length: 14 residues. The sample holds a few counts of this clonotype. Antigen: not known. Each sample yielded at least 6.5 million isolated PBMCs. Then a second PCR, running about 7 to 11 cycles, was carried out with a sample-barcoded 5' primer and a J-beta primer mix. Every cDNA molecule bore a tag from a template-switch adaptor containing 12 random nucleotides. MiXCR was run by TCRdb on the 5' RACE reads, yielding one entry per CDR3 protein. Altogether around 870,000 distinct CDR3 sequences are present, under 30% being singletons, with the ten largest covering 15% to 20%.

This chain uses TRBV12-3 or TRBV12-4 with TRBJ1-2; weak D call: TRBD1 (5 bases). This receptor was taken from an elderly woman in good health. The specimen was blood. CDR3: CASRTDKGNYGYTF. Written as DNA, the CDR3 is TGTGCCAGCAGGACCGACAAGGGGAACTATGGCTACACCTTC.